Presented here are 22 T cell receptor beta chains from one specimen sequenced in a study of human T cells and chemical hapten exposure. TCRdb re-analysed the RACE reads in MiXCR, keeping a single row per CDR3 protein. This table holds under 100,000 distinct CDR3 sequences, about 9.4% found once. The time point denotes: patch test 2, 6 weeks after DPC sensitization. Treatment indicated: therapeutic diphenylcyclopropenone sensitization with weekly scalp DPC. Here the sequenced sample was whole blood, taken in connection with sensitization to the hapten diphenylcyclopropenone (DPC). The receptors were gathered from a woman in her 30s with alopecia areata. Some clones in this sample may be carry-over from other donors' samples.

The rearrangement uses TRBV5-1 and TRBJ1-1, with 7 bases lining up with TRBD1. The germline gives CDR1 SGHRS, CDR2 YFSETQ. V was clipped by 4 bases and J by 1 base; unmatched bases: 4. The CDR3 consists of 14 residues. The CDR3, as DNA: TGCGCCAGCAGCACGGGACAGCCGAACACTGAAGCTTTCTTT. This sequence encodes CASSTGQPNTEAFF.

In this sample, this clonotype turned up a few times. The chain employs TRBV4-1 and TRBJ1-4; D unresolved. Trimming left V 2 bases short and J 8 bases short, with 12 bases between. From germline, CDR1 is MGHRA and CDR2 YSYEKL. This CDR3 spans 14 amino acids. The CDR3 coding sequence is TGCGCCAGCAGCCAACAGTTCGTTGGGGAAAAACTGTTTTTT. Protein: CASSQQFVGEKLFF.

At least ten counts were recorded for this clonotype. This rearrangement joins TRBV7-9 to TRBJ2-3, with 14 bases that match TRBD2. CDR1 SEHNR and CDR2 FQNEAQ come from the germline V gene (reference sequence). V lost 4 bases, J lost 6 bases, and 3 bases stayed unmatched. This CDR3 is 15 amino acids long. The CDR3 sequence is CASSSGTSGSDTQYF. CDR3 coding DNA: TGTGCCAGCAGCTCCGGGACTAGCGGGAGCGATACGCAGTATTTT.

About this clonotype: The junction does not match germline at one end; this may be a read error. The chain's CDR3 is CASSQEGVEGPRCF. Here the CDR3 DNA reads TGCGCCAGCAGCCAAGAAGGGGTGGAGGGACCTCGCTGTTTC. This chain links TRBV4-3 with TRBJ2-1, with TRBD2 as a possible D gene (6 bases). Germline values: CDR1 LGHNA, CDR2 YSLEER. This CDR3 contains 14 residues.

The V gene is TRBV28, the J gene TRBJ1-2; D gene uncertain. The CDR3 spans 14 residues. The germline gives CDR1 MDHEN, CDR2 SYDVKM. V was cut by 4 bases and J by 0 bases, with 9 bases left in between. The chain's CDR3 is CASSSWEANYGYTF. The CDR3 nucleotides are TGTGCCAGCAGTTCCTGGGAAGCTAACTATGGCTACACCTTC.

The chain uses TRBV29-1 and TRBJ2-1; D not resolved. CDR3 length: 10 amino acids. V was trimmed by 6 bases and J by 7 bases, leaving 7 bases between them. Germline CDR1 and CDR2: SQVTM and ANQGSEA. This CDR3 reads CSVGTNEQFF. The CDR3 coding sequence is TGCAGCGTGGGTACGAATGAGCAGTTCTTC.

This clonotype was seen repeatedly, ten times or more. CDR3 coding DNA: TGCAGCGTCCCGGATGCCATGAACACTGAAGCTTTCTTT. Protein sequence: CSVPDAMNTEAFF. This chain links TRBV29-1 with TRBJ1-1, with D hard to call. The CDR3 runs 13 residues. The germline V and J ends were trimmed by 6 bases and 0 bases, with 11 bases remaining between them. CDR1 and CDR2 (germline): SQVTM, ANQGSEA.

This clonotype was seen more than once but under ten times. The DNA for the CDR3 is TGTGCCAGCAGCGCCGGACAGGGTGCAAATCAGCCCCAGCATTTT. Its translation: CASSAGQGANQPQHF. V usage is TRBV3-1 and J usage is TRBJ1-5; 8 nucleotides align to TRBD1. The CDR3 runs 15 residues. Unmatched junction bases numbered 7, after V lost 5 bases and J lost 4 bases. Germline CDR1 reads LGHDT; CDR2 reads YNNKEL (reference sequence).

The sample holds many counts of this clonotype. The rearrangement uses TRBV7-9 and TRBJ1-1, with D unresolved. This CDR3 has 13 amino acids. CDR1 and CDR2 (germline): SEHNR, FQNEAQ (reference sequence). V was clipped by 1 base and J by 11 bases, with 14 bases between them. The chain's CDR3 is CASSLEVIGRAFF. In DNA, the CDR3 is TGTGCCAGCAGCTTAGAAGTGATCGGTCGGGCTTTCTTT.

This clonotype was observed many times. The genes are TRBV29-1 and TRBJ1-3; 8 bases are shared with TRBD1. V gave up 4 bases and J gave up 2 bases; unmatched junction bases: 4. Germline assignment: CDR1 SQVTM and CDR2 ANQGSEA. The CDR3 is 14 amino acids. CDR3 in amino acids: CSVVDRVAGNTIYF. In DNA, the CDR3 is TGCAGCGTTGTGGACAGGGTGGCTGGAAACACCATATATTTT.

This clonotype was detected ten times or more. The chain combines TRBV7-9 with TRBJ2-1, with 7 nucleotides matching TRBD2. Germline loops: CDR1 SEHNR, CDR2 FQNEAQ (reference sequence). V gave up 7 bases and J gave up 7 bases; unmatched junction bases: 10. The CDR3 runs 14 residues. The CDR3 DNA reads TGTGCCAGCATTGACGGGAGGTTATGGAATGAGCAGTTCTTC. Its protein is CASIDGRLWNEQFF.

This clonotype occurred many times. The CDR3 spells CASRGSGRGNQPQHF. CDR3 coding DNA: TGTGCCAGCAGGGGCTCGGGAAGAGGGAATCAGCCCCAGCATTTT. This chain uses TRBV6-6 with TRBJ1-5; no reliable D call. Germline-derived CDR1 and CDR2 are MNHNY and SVGAGI (reference sequence). Trimming removed 6 bases from V and 4 bases from J, with 16 bases in between. CDR3 length: 15 residues.

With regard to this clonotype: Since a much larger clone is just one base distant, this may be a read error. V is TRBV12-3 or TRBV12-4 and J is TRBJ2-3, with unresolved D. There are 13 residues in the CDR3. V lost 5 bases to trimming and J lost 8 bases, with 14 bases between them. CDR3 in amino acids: CASSPYQASTQYF. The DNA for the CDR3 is TGTGCCAGCAGTCCCTATCAGGCGTCTACGCAGTATTTT.

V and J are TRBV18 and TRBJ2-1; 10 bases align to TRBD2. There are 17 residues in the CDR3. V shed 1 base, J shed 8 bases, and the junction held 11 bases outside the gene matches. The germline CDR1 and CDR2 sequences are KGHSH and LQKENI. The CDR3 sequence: CASSPLREREGRHEQFF. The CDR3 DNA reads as TGTGCCAGCTCACCACTCCGAGAGCGGGAGGGCCGGCATGAGCAGTTCTTC.

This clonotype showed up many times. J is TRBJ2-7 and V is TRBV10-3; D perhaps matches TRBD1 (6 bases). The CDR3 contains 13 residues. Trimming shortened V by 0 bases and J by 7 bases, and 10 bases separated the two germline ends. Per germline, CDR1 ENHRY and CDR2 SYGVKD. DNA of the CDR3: TGTGCCATCAGTGAGTCGGGGGCGGAAGAGCAGTACTTC. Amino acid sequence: CAISESGAEEQYF.

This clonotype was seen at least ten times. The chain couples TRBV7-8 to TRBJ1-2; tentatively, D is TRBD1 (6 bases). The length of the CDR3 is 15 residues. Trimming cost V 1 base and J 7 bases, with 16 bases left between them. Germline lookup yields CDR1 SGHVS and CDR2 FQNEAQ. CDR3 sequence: CASSLGGASPGGYTF. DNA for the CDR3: TGTGCCAGCAGCTTAGGGGGGGCCTCTCCGGGTGGCTACACCTTC.

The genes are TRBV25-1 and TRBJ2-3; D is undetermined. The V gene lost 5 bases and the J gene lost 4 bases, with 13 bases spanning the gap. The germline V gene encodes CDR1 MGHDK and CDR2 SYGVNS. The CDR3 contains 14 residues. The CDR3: CASSLMAISDTQYF. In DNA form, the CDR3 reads TGTGCCAGCAGTCTGATGGCCATTTCAGATACGCAGTATTTT.

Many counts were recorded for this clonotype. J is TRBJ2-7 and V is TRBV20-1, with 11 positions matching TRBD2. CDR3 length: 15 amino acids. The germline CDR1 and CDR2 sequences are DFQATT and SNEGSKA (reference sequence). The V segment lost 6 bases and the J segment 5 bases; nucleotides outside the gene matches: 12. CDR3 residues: CSATSYSGRGHEQYF. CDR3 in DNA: TGCAGTGCCACGAGCTATAGCGGGAGGGGCCACGAGCAGTACTTC.

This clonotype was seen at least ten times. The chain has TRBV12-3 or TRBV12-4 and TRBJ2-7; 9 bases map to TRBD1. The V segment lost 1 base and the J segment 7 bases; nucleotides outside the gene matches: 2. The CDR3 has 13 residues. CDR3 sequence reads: CASSLGGTGEQYF. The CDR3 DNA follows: TGTGCCAGCAGTTTAGGTGGGACAGGGGAGCAGTACTTC.

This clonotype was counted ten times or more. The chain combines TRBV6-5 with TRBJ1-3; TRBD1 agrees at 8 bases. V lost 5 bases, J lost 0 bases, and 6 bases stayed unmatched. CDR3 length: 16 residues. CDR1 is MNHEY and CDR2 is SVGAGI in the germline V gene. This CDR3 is CASSPRQGISGNTIYF. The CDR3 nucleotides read TGTGCCAGCAGTCCACGACAGGGGATCTCTGGAAACACCATATATTTT.

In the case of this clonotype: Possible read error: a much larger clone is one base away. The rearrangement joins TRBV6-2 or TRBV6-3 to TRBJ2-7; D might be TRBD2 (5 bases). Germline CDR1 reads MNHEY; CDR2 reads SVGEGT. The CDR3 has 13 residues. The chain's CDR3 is CTSFSRERREQYF. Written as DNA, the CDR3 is TGTACCAGCTTTTCCCGGGAAAGGCGCGAGCAGTACTTC.

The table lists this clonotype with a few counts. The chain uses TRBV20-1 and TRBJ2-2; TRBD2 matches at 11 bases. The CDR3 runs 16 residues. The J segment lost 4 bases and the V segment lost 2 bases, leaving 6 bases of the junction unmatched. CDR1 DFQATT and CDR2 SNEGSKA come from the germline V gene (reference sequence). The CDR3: CSARPTSGSPTGELFF. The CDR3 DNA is TGCAGTGCTAGACCTACTAGCGGGAGCCCCACCGGGGAGCTGTTTTTT.